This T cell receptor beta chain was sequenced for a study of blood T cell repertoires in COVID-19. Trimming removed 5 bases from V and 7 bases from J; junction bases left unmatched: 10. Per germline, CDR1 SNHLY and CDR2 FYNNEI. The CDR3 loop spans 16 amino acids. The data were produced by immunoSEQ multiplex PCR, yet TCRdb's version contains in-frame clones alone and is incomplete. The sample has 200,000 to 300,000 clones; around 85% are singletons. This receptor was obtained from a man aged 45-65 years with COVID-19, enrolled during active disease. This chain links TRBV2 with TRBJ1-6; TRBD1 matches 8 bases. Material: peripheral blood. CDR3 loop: CASSPDRAALNSPLHF. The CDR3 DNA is TGTGCCAGCAGTCCGGACAGGGCCGCGCTCAATTCACCCCTCCACTTT.